Given below is one T cell receptor (beta chain) in context. Its antigen is not known. The identical CDR3 is also encoded by other nucleotide sequences in the sample. This entry belongs to a study of shared clonotypes between healthy human individuals. Study-wide findings and caveats: Only blood was sampled, and tissue TCR repertoires likely differ from blood ones. Naive CD4 clonotype sharing across four donors was around 5%.

Germline V gene lookup returns CDR1 SNHLY and CDR2 FYNNEI. V was cut by 4 bases and J by 1 base, with 7 bases left in between. The CDR3 sequence is 13 residues long. Generated by immunoSEQ multiplex PCR, the TCRdb table keeps only in-frame clones and is missing some. The sample contains millions of clones, just over 90% of which appear only once. The sample consisted of naive CD4+ T cells from PBMCs. Subset of the sample: CD45RA+ positively selected. The sequence came from a man between 18 and 35 years old in good health. Some clones in this sample may be carry-over from other donors' samples. This chain joins TRBV2 and TRBJ1-1; no firm D call. This chain's CDR3 is CASSVDGNTEAFF. CDR3 DNA: TGTGCCAGCAGTGTGGACGGGAACACTGAAGCTTTCTTT.